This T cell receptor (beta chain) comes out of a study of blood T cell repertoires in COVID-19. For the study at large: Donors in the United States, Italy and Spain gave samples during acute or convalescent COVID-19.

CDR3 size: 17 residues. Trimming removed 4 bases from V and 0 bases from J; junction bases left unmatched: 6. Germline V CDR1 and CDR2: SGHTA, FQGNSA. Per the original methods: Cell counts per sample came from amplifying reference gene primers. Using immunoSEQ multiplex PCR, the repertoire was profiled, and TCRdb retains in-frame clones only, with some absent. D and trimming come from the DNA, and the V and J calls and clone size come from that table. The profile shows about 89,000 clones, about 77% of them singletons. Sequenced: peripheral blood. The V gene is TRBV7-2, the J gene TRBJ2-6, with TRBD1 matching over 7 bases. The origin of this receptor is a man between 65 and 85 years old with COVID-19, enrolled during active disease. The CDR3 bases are TGTGCCAGCAGCTACCAGACAGGGCTCTCTGGGGCCAACGTCCTGACTTTC. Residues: CASSYQTGLSGANVLTF.